The sequence of this TCR beta chain was determined in a study of shared clonotypes between healthy human individuals. Some clones are missing from TCRdb's copy, which holds only in-frame ones; the method was immunoSEQ multiplex PCR. The profile shows a few million clones, 80% to 95% of them singletons. Germline V gene sequence: CDR1 MRHNA, CDR2 SNTAGT. This CDR3 has 16 amino acids. The V gene lost 2 bases and the J gene lost 2 bases, with 14 bases spanning the gap. This TCR was recovered from a young man in good health. Some clones in this sample may be carry-over from other donors' samples. Sequences were obtained from naive CD4+ T cells from PBMCs. The subset was: CD45RA+ positively selected. The chain is built from TRBV6-4 and TRBJ2-3, with no clear D. Here the CDR3 reads CASSDRSASSTDTQYF. CDR3 nucleotides: TGTGCCAGCAGTGACCGCTCAGCCTCCTCCACAGATACGCAGTATTTT.